This T cell receptor (beta chain) was sequenced in a study of Ad26.COV2.S vaccination and SARS-CoV-2 variants. Overall study: Once or twice, 56 days apart, Ad26.COV2.S was delivered intramuscularly. The study's findings and limits: Spike-specific TCR breadth in vaccine recipients exceeded that seen in placebo recipients. Breadth and depth estimates from TCRs may understate total T cell responses.

The ends lost 5 bases at V and 5 bases at J; junction bases unmatched: 12. This CDR3 spans 17 amino acids. CDR1 and CDR2 from the germline V gene are SEHNR and FQNEAQ (reference sequence). The treatment is: 15 to 20 received Ad26.COV2.S at low or high dose, single or two shots; about 5 received placebo; per-sample allocation not given. Samples were taken on day 63 after the first vaccine or placebo injection. Cohort 1b enrolled adults aged 18-55 years in Boston. The assay was immunoSEQ multiplex PCR, and TCRdb's table has in-frame clones only and misses some. The sample shows over 300,000 clones, roughly 80% of them seen only once. This clone was seen only a few times. Its antigen is undetermined.

This clonotype was sampled from a person between 18 and 65 years old who received the Ad26.COV2.S COVID-19 vaccine or a placebo. The J gene is TRBJ2-1, the V gene TRBV7-9, with TRBD2 matching over 10 bases. This specimen consisted of peripheral blood, obtained in a trial of Ad26.COV2.S vaccine versus placebo. In DNA form, the CDR3 reads TGTGCCAGCAGCCCCCCCCTCGGACTAGCGGTAAACAATGAGCAGTTCTTC. Protein product: CASSPPLGLAVNNEQFF.